The 3 T cell receptor beta chains below come from one sample, sequenced in a study of blood T cell repertoires in COVID-19. Generated by immunoSEQ multiplex PCR, the TCRdb table keeps only in-frame clones and is missing some. The sample lists 250,000 to 350,000 clones; 86% were seen once. Sample: peripheral blood. Receptor source: a woman aged 50 to 60 with acute or convalescent COVID-19.

J is TRBJ2-7 and V is TRBV3-1 (or the pseudogene TRBV3-2), with 10 bases that match TRBD2. Trimming took 4 bases from V and 5 from J; bases not matched to a gene: 8. CDR1 and CDR2 from the germline V gene are LGHDT and YNNKEL (reference sequence). There are 15 residues in the CDR3. CDR3 coding DNA: TGTGCCAGCAGCCCGTCCCAAAGCGGGAGGGACGAGCAGTACTTC. It translates to CASSPSQSGRDEQYF.

The chain has TRBV20-1 and TRBJ2-1, with unresolved D. V lost 6 bases to trimming and J lost 6 bases, with 9 bases between them. The CDR3 sequence is 11 residues long. In germline, CDR1 is DFQATT, CDR2 SNEGSKA (reference sequence). In DNA, the CDR3 is TGCAGTGCCCCGACGGGCAATGAGCAGTTCTTC. This encodes CSAPTGNEQFF.

The chain couples TRBV5-4 to TRBJ1-2, with 12 bases matching TRBD1. CDR1 and CDR2 from the germline V gene are SGHNT and YYREEE (reference sequence). This CDR3 has 19 residues. Losses at the gene ends were 6 bases for V and 4 bases for J; bases not matched to a gene: 19. The DNA for the CDR3 is TGTGCCAGCACCACAAGGGTCTGGTCCGGGACAGGGGGCCTCTATGGCTACACCTTC. Its translation is CASTTRVWSGTGGLYGYTF.